The rows below give T cell receptor beta chains drawn from one sample of a study of T and B cells in COVID-19 patients. From the multiplex PCR reads, TCRdb called clonotypes with MiXCR, one entry per CDR3 protein. The sample carries 4,000 to 5,500 distinct CDR3 sequences, roughly 29% recorded once. Sequencing was performed on blood. Every receptor here comes from a human donor with active COVID-19. The CDR3 runs from the conserved cysteine through the conserved F or W. D genes are given only for firm matches. Expanded clones are given a class, and other clones once, few, many or no size at all.

v_call	j_call	d_call	clone_size	cdr3_aa	cdr3_nt
TRBV12-3/TRBV12-4	TRBJ2-1	NA	few	CASSFSPYNEQFF	TGTGCCAGCAGTTTCTCCCCCTACAATGAGCAGTTCTTC
TRBV7-6	TRBJ2-5	TRBD1	NA	CASSLAQGAHQETQYF	TGTGCCAGCAGCTTAGCGCAGGGGGCGCATCAAGAGACCCAGTACTTC
TRBV15	TRBJ2-5	TRBD2	NA	CATSRGGTSEQETQYF	TGTGCCACCAGCAGAGGCGGGACTAGCGAGCAAGAGACCCAGTACTTC
TRBV6-5	TRBJ1-5	NA	NA	CASSYSMTVLGPQHF	TGTGCCAGCAGTTACTCCATGACGGTTTTGGGGCCCCAGCATTTT
TRBV13	TRBJ2-3	TRBD1	medium-sized	CASSVTTGVSTDTQYF	TGTGCCAGCAGCGTGACAACAGGGGTGAGCACAGATACGCAGTATTTT
TRBV19	TRBJ1-2	NA	medium-sized	CASRVKGGYGYTF	TGTGCCAGTAGGGTTAAGGGTGGCTATGGCTACACCTTC
TRBV5-6	TRBJ2-7	NA	NA	CASSFFGGTAYEQYF	TGTGCCAGCAGCTTTTTTGGCGGGACCGCCTACGAGCAGTACTTC
TRBV5-6	TRBJ2-3	NA	medium-sized	CASSPLRGTDTQYF	TGTGCCAGCAGCCCGCTACGGGGGACAGATACGCAGTATTTT
TRBV19	TRBJ1-1	NA	medium-sized	CASSWGRGSTEAFF	TGTGCCAGTAGTTGGGGGAGGGGGAGCACTGAAGCTTTCTTT
TRBV6-2/TRBV6-3	TRBJ2-7	TRBD1	NA	CASSYGDRGISEQYF	TGTGCCAGCAGTTACGGGGACAGGGGAATTTCCGAGCAGTACTTC
TRBV30	TRBJ2-7	NA	medium-sized	CAWMPRWFTVDGGYEQYF	TGTGCCTGGATGCCCCGGTGGTTCACAGTCGATGGGGGCTACGAGCAGTACTTC
TRBV14	TRBJ2-7	NA	once	CASSQWGEQYF	TGTGCCAGCAGCCAATGGGGCGAGCAGTACTTC
TRBV6-2/TRBV6-3	TRBJ1-6	TRBD1	few	CASNLGQGDGSPLHF	TGTGCCAGCAACCTCGGACAGGGCGACGGGTCACCCCTCCACTTT
TRBV27	TRBJ2-1	TRBD1	medium-sized	CASSLGQGPYNEQFF	TGTGCCAGCAGTTTGGGACAGGGGCCCTACAATGAGCAGTTCTTC
TRBV6-5	TRBJ1-1	TRBD1	medium-sized	CASSYLGTENTEAFF	TGTGCCAGCAGTTACCTTGGGACAGAGAACACTGAAGCTTTCTTT
TRBV29-1	TRBJ2-2	TRBD2	NA	CSAVGRTSGGANTGELFF	TGCAGCGCCGTCGGGAGGACTAGCGGGGGGGCCAACACCGGGGAGCTGTTTTTT